This entry concerns a single T cell receptor (beta chain). Its matching antigen is unknown. This entry belongs to a study of siplizumab effects on memory and regulatory T cells. Overall study results and limits: In siplizumab cultures, the suppressive function of proliferating Tregs remained unconfirmed. Few alloreactive clones mapped to unstimulated subsets.

TCR templates, roughly 10^5 per sample, were assayed. Some clones are missing from TCRdb's copy, which holds only in-frame ones; the method was immunoSEQ multiplex PCR. This sample has some 96,000 clones, with 91% found just once. CDR3 length: 16 amino acids. The ends lost 3 bases at V and 4 bases at J; junction bases unmatched: 6. CDR1 is SGDLS, CDR2 YYNGEE, per germline. The rearrangement joins TRBV9 to TRBJ2-1, with TRBD2 matching over 11 bases. The sample taken for sequencing was CD4+ T cells sorted from blood. The sequence came from a human donor in good health. The CDR3 region is CASSARGLADYNEQFF. The DNA of the CDR3 is TGTGCCAGCAGCGCACGGGGACTAGCGGATTACAATGAGCAGTTCTTC.